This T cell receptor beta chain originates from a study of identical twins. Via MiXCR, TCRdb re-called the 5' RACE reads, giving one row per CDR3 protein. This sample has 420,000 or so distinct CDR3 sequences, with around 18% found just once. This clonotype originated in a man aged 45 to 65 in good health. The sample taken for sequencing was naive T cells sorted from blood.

This CDR3 is CASSLYRTGGTGANVLTF. The DNA of the CDR3 is TGCGCCAGCAGCTTGTATAGGACAGGGGGTACTGGGGCCAACGTCCTGACTTTC. The V and J genes are TRBV5-1 and TRBJ2-6, with 10 bases fitting TRBD1. Trimming removed 1 base from V and 2 bases from J; junction bases left unmatched: 6. The CDR3 contains 18 residues. Looked up from germline, CDR1 is SGHRS and CDR2 is YFSETQ.